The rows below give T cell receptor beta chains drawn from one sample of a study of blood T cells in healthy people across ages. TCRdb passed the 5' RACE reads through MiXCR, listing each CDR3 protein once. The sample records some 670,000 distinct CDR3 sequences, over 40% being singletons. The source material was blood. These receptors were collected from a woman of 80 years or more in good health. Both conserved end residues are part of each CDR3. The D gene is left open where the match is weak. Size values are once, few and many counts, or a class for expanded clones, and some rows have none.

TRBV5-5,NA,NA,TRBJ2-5,TGTGCCAGCAGCTTGATCGTCGGGACCCAGTACTTC,CASSLIVGTQYF
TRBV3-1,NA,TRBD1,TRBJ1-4,TGTGCCAGCAGCCAAGACCCGGTCGGGACAGTTGGTAATGAAAAACTGTTTTTT,CASSQDPVGTVGNEKLFF
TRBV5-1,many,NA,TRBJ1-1,TGCGCCAGCAACCCGCGGGGCGGACCCATGAACACTGAAGCTTTCTTT,CASNPRGGPMNTEAFF
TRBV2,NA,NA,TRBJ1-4,TGTGCCAGCGTGAGCGCTGGTGAAAAACTGTTTTTT,CASVSAGEKLFF
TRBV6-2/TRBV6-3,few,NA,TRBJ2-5,TGTGCCAGCAGTTACGGAAGGGGCCCCTACCAAGAGACCCAGTACTTC,CASSYGRGPYQETQYF
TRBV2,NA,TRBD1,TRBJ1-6,TGTGCCAGCAGGTCGGGACAGGGGGCGTACTCACCCCTCCACTTT,CASRSGQGAYSPLHF
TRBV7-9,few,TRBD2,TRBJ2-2,TGTGCCAGCCGTCCAGGGGCTAGCGGGAGATATGGCGGGGAGCTGTTTTTT,CASRPGASGRYGGELFF
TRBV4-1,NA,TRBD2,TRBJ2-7,TGCGTCAGCAGCCCCCTTGCGAGCGGGAGTAGGTACGAGCAGTACTTC,CVSSPLASGSRYEQYF
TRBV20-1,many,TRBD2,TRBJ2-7,TGCAGTGCTAGAGACGCGAAGACTAGCGGGAGAACTCGCTCCTACGAGCAGTACTTC,CSARDAKTSGRTRSYEQYF
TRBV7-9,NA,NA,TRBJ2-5,TGTGCCAGCAGCTTTGGGGCAGTTCAAGAGACCCAGTACTTC,CASSFGAVQETQYF
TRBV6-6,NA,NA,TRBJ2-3,TGTGCCATCGGGACCACCGACCAGGATACGCAGTATTTT,CAIGTTDQDTQYF
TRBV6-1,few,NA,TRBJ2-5,TGTGCCAGCAGTACCTTTGACTGGGGGACCCAGTACTTC,CASSTFDWGTQYF
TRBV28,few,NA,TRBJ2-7,TGTGCCAGCACCTCTCCCGAGGCTCCCTACGAGCAGTACTTC,CASTSPEAPYEQYF
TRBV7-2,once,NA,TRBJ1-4,TGTACCAGCAGCCCCGACAGGAGCAATGAAAAACTGTTTTTT,CTSSPDRSNEKLFF
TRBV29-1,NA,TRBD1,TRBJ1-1,TGCAGCGTTGAACCCGGGACAGGGGGTGTCTACACTGAAGCTTTCTTT,CSVEPGTGGVYTEAFF
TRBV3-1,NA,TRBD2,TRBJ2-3,TGTGCCAGCAGCCATTGGGCTAGCGGGACCTCAGATACGCAGTATTTT,CASSHWASGTSDTQYF
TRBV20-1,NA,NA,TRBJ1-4,TGCAGTGCTCGGAAGAGGAAGGAAAAACTGTTTTTT,CSARKRKEKLFF
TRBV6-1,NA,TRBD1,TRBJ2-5,TGTGCCAGCAGTGGGGTCTTGGGACAGGGTTCCCAATCGCCGCAGTACTTC,CASSGVLGQGSQSPQYF
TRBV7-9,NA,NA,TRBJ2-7,TGTGCCAGCAGCTTATCGGGGCGCATAAACGAGCAGTACTTC,CASSLSGRINEQYF
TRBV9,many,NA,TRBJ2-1,TGTGCCAGCAGCCCCGGAGGGATAGGGGATTACAATGAGCAGTTCTTC,CASSPGGIGDYNEQFF
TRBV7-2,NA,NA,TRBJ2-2,TGTGCCAGCAAGAGGGTGAACACCGGGGAGCTGTTTTTT,CASKRVNTGELFF
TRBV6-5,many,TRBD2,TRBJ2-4,TGTGCCAGCAGTTACGGACTAGGTGGTTCGAACATTCAGTACTTC,CASSYGLGGSNIQYF
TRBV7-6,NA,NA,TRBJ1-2,TGTGCCAGCAGCTTGGAAGTTGGCCGGACAGCCTTTTCCTATGGCTACACCTTC,CASSLEVGRTAFSYGYTF
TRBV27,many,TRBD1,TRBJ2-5,TGTGCCAGCAGTCGGACAGGGGGCTTAGGACAGTACTTC,CASSRTGGLGQYF
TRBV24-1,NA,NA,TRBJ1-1,TGTGCCACCAGTGGGTGGGGCGTGAACACTGAAGCTTTCTTT,CATSGWGVNTEAFF
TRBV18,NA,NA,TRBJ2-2,TGTGCCAGCTCACCTCTTGACACGGGGTCTGCCGGGGAGCTGTTTTTT,CASSPLDTGSAGELFF
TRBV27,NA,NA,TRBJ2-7,TGTGCCAGCAGTTTATACGGGATAAGCTCCTACGAGCAGTACTTC,CASSLYGISSYEQYF
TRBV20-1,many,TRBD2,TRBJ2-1,TGCAGTGCTAGTGGGGGGGGGAACAATGAGCAGTTCTTC,CSASGGGNNEQFF
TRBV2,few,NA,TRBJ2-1,TGTGCCAGCACGAAGGAAAGGTCCTACAATGAGCAGTTCTTC,CASTKERSYNEQFF
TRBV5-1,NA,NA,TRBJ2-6,TGCGCCAGCAGCCCGTCGGCGGGGTCTGGGGCCAACGTTCTGACTTTC,CASSPSAGSGANVLTF
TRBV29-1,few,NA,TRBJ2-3,TGCAGCGCCGGGCCCCGGACCACAGATACGCAGTATTTT,CSAGPRTTDTQYF
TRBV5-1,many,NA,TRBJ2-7,TGCGCCAGCTATCGGGACAGCGACGCGGGACTATACGAGCAGTACTTC,CASYRDSDAGLYEQYF
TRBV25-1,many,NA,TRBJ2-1,TGTGCCAGCAGTGAGATGTTCTCCTACAATGAGCAGTTCTTC,CASSEMFSYNEQFF
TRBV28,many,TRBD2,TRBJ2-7,TGTGCCAGCAGTTTTGCCGGGAGGAACTACGAGCAGTACTTC,CASSFAGRNYEQYF
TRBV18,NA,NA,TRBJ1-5,TGTGCCAGCTCACCCCGGGACACAACTAATCAGCCCCGGCATTTT,CASSPRDTTNQPRHF
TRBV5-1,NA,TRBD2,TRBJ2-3,TGCGCCAGCACGTGGACTAGCGGAAATACGCAGTATTTT,CASTWTSGNTQYF
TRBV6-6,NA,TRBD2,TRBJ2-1,TGTGCCAGCAGTTACGGAGCGGGAGCCGGGGAGCAGTTCTTC,CASSYGAGAGEQFF
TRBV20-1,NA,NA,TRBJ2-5,TGCAGTGCTAGAGATCATCGCGCTGGGCGATGGACCCAGTACTTC,CSARDHRAGRWTQYF
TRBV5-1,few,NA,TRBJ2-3,TGCGCCAGCACGAACTCGGGATGGAAGGATACGCAGTATTTT,CASTNSGWKDTQYF
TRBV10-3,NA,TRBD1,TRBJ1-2,TGTGCCATCAGTGAGATCGACAGGGGGAACTATGGCTACACCTTC,CAISEIDRGNYGYTF
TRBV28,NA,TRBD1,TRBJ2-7,TGTGCCAGCACGACAGGGAATCGCTACGAGCAGTACTTC,CASTTGNRYEQYF
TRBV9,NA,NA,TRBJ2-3,TGTGCCAGCAGCGGAGACGTGCCAGATACGCAGTATTTT,CASSGDVPDTQYF